This T cell receptor beta chain derives from a study of blood T cell repertoires in COVID-19. The overall study: Sites in the United States, Italy and Spain provided acute and convalescent COVID-19 samples. PBMCs, B-cell-depleted T cells, or T cells were the source of the cDNA or gDNA that made up the material.

As originally analysed: How many nucleated cells were present was estimated from reference gene primer amplification. This table comes from immunoSEQ multiplex PCR, and its TCRdb copy is limited to in-frame clones, with some not included. V, J and clone size derive from that table, while D and trimming were established from the DNA sequence. This table has about 130,000 clones, around 85% appearing once. This CDR3 spans 13 amino acids. Looked up from germline, CDR1 is SGHDT and CDR2 is YYEEEE. Deletions cut 0 bases from V and 6 bases from J, with 6 bases between. Enrolment of Seattle patients took place during active infection, and they were followed longitudinally.

This TCR was sampled from a man aged 25-40 years with COVID-19, enrolled during active disease. The chain joins TRBV5-6 to TRBJ1-4; D not resolved. The sequenced material came from peripheral blood. As DNA, the CDR3 is TGTGCCAGCAGCTTGGAGCTGGATGAAAAACTGTTTTTT. Translation gives CASSLELDEKLFF.